One TCR beta chain is described in this entry. Germline trimming cut 0 bases from V and 2 bases from J; bases unmatched to any gene: 0. The CDR3 is 14 residues long. Germline V gives CDR1 SGHNT, CDR2 YYREEE (reference sequence). In the study's own analysis: Nucleated cell number was recorded as an estimate derived from reference gene primer amplification. The assay was immunoSEQ multiplex PCR, and TCRdb's table has in-frame clones only and misses some. The V and J calls and the clone size are those of that table, but D and trimming were determined from the DNA. The sample records approximately 360,000 clones, around 83% being singletons. This sample was included in a study of blood T cell repertoires in COVID-19. For the study at large: PBMCs, B-cell-depleted T cells, or T cells were the source of the cDNA or gDNA that made up the material.

The source of this sequence is a woman aged 50 to 60 who had recovered from COVID-19. This chain uses TRBV5-4 with TRBJ2-5, with TRBD2 matching over 8 bases. Specimen: PBMCs or T cells enriched from blood (not recorded which). Here the CDR3 reads CASSLAGGQETQYF. The DNA for the CDR3 is TGTGCCAGCAGCTTGGCGGGGGGGCAAGAGACCCAGTACTTC.